These 19 T cell receptor beta chains were sequenced from one sample in a study of vaccination and CD4 T cells after COVID-19. For these TCRs, the target antigens are not known. The treatment is: approximately nine-day PBMC culture with coronavirus spike peptide pools or control peptides (ViraFEST assay). Sequenced with the Oncomine TCR Beta short-read assay was DNA taken from cultured CD4+ T cells. TCRdb redid the calling of the PCR reads with MiXCR, one entry per CDR3 protein. The sample records tens of thousands of distinct CDR3 sequences, roughly 71% being singletons. Sequencing was performed on CD4+ T cells from blood, cultured in vitro, taken after SARS-CoV-2 vaccination. These TCRs come from a human donor who received a COVID-19 vaccine.

This clonotype occurred a few times. The J gene is TRBJ1-5, the V gene TRBV2; D perhaps matches TRBD1 (5 bases). The V end lost 6 bases, the J end lost 6 bases, and 6 bases lay between the germline ends. Germline V gene lookup returns CDR1 SNHLY and CDR2 FYNNEI. The CDR3 loop spans 11 amino acids. This chain's CDR3 is CASRRGQPQHF. In DNA, the CDR3 is TGTGCCAGCAGGAGGGGTCAGCCCCAGCATTTT.

This sequence joins TRBV2 and TRBJ2-3; TRBD2 might be the D (5 bases). V lost 6 bases, J lost 0 bases, and 19 bases lay in between. The CDR3 length is 17 residues. Looked up from germline, CDR1 is SNHLY and CDR2 is FYNNEI. CDR3 sequence reads: CASRGRRKSGSTDTQYF. The DNA for the CDR3 is TGTGCCAGCAGGGGAAGGAGGAAATCAGGCAGCACAGATACGCAGTATTTT. The whole variable domain, remainder taken from reference TRBV2 and TRBJ2-3, is EPEVTQTPSHQVTQMGQEVILRCVPISNHLYFYWYRQILGQKVEFLVSFYNNEISEKSEIFDDQFSVERPDGSNFTLKIRSTKLEDSAMYFCASRGRRKSGSTDTQYFGPGTRLTVL.

The chain combines TRBV4-2 with TRBJ1-4; TRBD1 matches at 12 bases. The V gene's germline CDR1 is LGHNA and CDR2 YNFKEQ. The CDR3 runs 16 residues. With 6 bases clipped from V and 6 bases from J, the junction kept 8 bases outside the gene matches. DNA of the CDR3: TGTGCCAGCAGTCATGGGACAGGGGGCACCGATGAAAAACTGTTTTTT. Translated, it gives CASSHGTGGTDEKLFF.

The chain couples TRBV12-3 or TRBV12-4 to TRBJ1-6; TRBD1 matches at 9 bases. The CDR3 covers 15 residues. Germline trimming cut 6 bases from V and 7 bases from J; bases unmatched to any gene: 7. In nucleotides, the CDR3 is TGTGCCAGCAGAAGGAACAGGGGGCTGAATTCACCCCTCCACTTT. Encoded protein: CASRRNRGLNSPLHF.

The V gene is TRBV20-1, the J gene TRBJ2-3, with a possible D match to TRBD1 (6 bases). In germline, CDR1 is DFQATT, CDR2 SNEGSKA (reference sequence). This CDR3 has 14 amino acids. V lost 6 bases and J lost 5, with 18 bases in between. The CDR3 reads CSASYRESRDTQYF. As DNA, the CDR3 is TGCAGTGCCAGCTACAGGGAGTCGCGAGATACGCAGTATTTT.

This chain uses TRBV12-3 or TRBV12-4 with TRBJ2-3; TRBD2 matches at 8 bases. This CDR3 region has 14 residues. J gave up 6 bases and V 4 bases, and 6 bases lay outside the gene matches. The CDR3 DNA sequence: TGTGCCAGCAGTTATCGGGGGGGGGCTGATACGCAGTATTTT. Translation gives CASSYRGGADTQYF.

This clonotype has only a few counts. The chain couples TRBV2 to TRBJ2-2, with TRBD2 identical over 12 bases. This CDR3 contains 16 residues. With 8 bases clipped from V and 2 bases from J, the junction kept 6 bases outside the gene matches. Germline V gene lookup returns CDR1 SNHLY and CDR2 FYNNEI. CDR3: CASASGGAINTGELFF. Written as DNA, the CDR3 is TGTGCCAGCGCTAGCGGGGGGGCCATCAACACCGGGGAGCTGTTTTTT.

This clonotype was detected a few times. The rearrangement joins TRBV20-1 to TRBJ1-1; no reliable D call. V was cut by 0 bases and J by 1 base, with 12 bases left in between. Germline lookup yields CDR1 DFQATT and CDR2 SNEGSKA (reference sequence). The CDR3 is 15 amino acids. This chain's CDR3 is CSARDSAERNTEAFF. The CDR3 bases are TGCAGTGCTAGAGATTCGGCAGAGCGGAACACTGAAGCTTTCTTT.

The chain recombines TRBV12-3 or TRBV12-4 with TRBJ1-3; TRBD1 is a possible D gene (5 bases). The CDR3 extends over 16 amino acids. The V and J ends lost 6 bases and 0 bases respectively, with 15 bases between them. The CDR3 DNA follows: TGTGCCAGCAGGAACCGCGGAGACAGCTCTGGAAACACCATATATTTT. Its protein product is CASRNRGDSSGNTIYF.

The chain has TRBV12-3 or TRBV12-4 and TRBJ1-4, with D possibly matching TRBD1 (6 bases). This CDR3 contains 15 residues. V was pared by 2 bases and J by 3 bases, with 10 bases between. The CDR3 is CASSLQGGSNEKLFF. Written as DNA, the CDR3 is TGTGCCAGCAGTTTACAAGGGGGTTCTAATGAAAAACTGTTTTTT.

In its sample, this clonotype was seen a few times. This chain connects TRBV20-1 to TRBJ2-5; D might be TRBD2 (5 bases). V lost 3 bases, J lost 4 bases, and 12 bases lay in between. The V gene's germline CDR1 is DFQATT and CDR2 SNEGSKA (reference sequence). The CDR3 length is 13 residues. This chain's CDR3 is CSARASWGETQYF. In DNA, the CDR3 is TGCAGTGCTAGGGCTAGCTGGGGAGAGACCCAGTACTTC.

This rearrangement joins TRBV2 to TRBJ1-1, with D maybe TRBD1 (6 bases). The V gene's germline CDR1 is SNHLY and CDR2 FYNNEI. V was pared by 2 bases and J by 0 bases, with 10 bases between. This CDR3 is built from 15 residues. The CDR3 spells CASSESAGVNTEAFF. Written as DNA, the CDR3 is TGTGCCAGCAGTGAATCGGCAGGGGTGAACACTGAAGCTTTCTTT.

This clonotype was recorded a few times. The chain uses TRBV20-1 and TRBJ1-3, with TRBD1 identical over 7 bases. Looked up from germline, CDR1 is DFQATT and CDR2 is SNEGSKA (reference sequence). The J segment lost 2 bases and the V segment lost 7 bases, leaving 2 bases of the junction unmatched. The CDR3 is 12 residues long. CDR3 nucleotides: TGCAGTGTACAGGGGCCTGGAAACACCATATATTTT. This encodes CSVQGPGNTIYF.

This clonotype was recorded once. V and J are TRBV25-1 and TRBJ2-3, with D perhaps matching TRBD1 (6 bases). The CDR3 contains 15 residues. Trimming shortened V by 4 bases and J by 3 bases, and 14 bases separated the two germline ends. CDR1 and CDR2 (germline): MGHDK, SYGVNS. The CDR3 sequence: CASSGYTGSTDTQYF. In DNA, the CDR3 is TGTGCCAGCAGTGGTTACACAGGGTCGACAGATACGCAGTATTTT. The full variable domain, rest sourced from reference TRBV25-1 and TRBJ2-3, is EADIYQTPRYLVIGTGKKITLECSQTMGHDKMYWYQQDPGMELHLIHYSYGVNSTEKGDLSSESTVSRIRTEHFPLTLESARPSHTSQYLCASSGYTGSTDTQYFGPGTRLTVL.

V and J are TRBV12-3 or TRBV12-4 and TRBJ2-2; the D gene is possibly TRBD1 (5 bases). The CDR3 spans 15 residues. The V gene lost 3 bases and the J gene lost 1 base, with 9 bases spanning the gap. The CDR3 is CASSFRQRNTGELFF. CDR3 DNA: TGTGCCAGCAGTTTTCGACAGAGGAACACCGGGGAGCTGTTTTTT.

This clonotype was detected only once. The genes are TRBV11-3 and TRBJ1-2; TRBD1 agrees at 7 bases. Germline CDR1 is SGHNT and CDR2 is YENEEA. The CDR3 totals 14 residues. The junction had 6 bases not matched to a gene; V was cut back by 4 bases and J by 4 bases. The CDR3 spells CASSSHTGVYGYTF. In DNA form, the CDR3 reads TGTGCCAGCAGCTCCCATACAGGGGTCTATGGCTACACCTTC.

The table lists this clonotype with a few counts. The rearrangement uses TRBV6-1 and TRBJ1-1; TRBD1 agrees at 7 bases. Germline loops: CDR1 MNHNS, CDR2 SASEGT. The V gene end was trimmed by 6 bases and the J gene end by 5 bases; junction bases not matched to a gene: 15. This CDR3 comprises 16 residues. The CDR3 nucleotides are TGTGCCAGCAGAAGGAAATTGACAGGGAGAATTACTGAAGCTTTCTTT. Translation: CASRRKLTGRITEAFF.

The V call is TRBV2, the J call TRBJ2-4, with 9 bases matching TRBD2. This CDR3 region has 15 residues. CDR1 and CDR2 (germline): SNHLY, FYNNEI. V shed 5 bases, J shed 7 bases, and the junction held 9 bases outside the gene matches. CDR3: CASSSGRGGGNIQYF. Here the CDR3 DNA reads TGTGCCAGCAGTTCTGGGCGGGGGGGCGGGAACATTCAGTACTTC.

This clonotype was recorded a few times. The rearrangement links TRBV10-3 to TRBJ1-1, with D uncertain. The germline V gene has CDR1 ENHRY and CDR2 SYGVKD. The V end lost 1 base, the J end lost 5 bases, and 14 bases lay between the germline ends. The CDR3 sequence is 15 residues long. In DNA form, the CDR3 reads TGTGCCATCAGTGAGTTTTTAACTATAAGGACTGAAGCTTTCTTT. This sequence encodes CAISEFLTIRTEAFF.